This T cell receptor beta chain was found in a study of blood T cell repertoires in COVID-19. Study summary: The analysed material was cDNA or gDNA that came from T cells, B-cell-depleted T cells, or PBMCs.

From germline, CDR1 is SGDLS and CDR2 YYNGEE. The CDR3 is 15 amino acids. J lost 4 bases, V lost 3 bases, and 6 bases had no gene match. Cohorts were based on clinical histories the participants reported. Method: immunoSEQ multiplex PCR; TCRdb's copy keeps in-frame clones and lacks some. This sample has around 390,000 clones, with about 87% found just once. The material sequenced was PBMCs or T cells enriched from blood (not recorded which). This chain joins TRBV9 and TRBJ2-2, with 7 bases matching TRBD1. This sequence was found in a woman aged 50 to 60 who had recovered from COVID-19. The CDR3 DNA follows: TGTGCCAGCAGCGCAGGAAACAGGGGCACCGGGGAGCTGTTTTTT. This sequence encodes CASSAGNRGTGELFF.